The entry below gives a single TCR beta chain sequence along with its context. Its specificity is not known. Graft tissue processing released intraepithelial and lamina propria lymphocytes. This CDR3 is built from 16 residues. Germline CDR1 MNHEY, CDR2 SMNVEV (reference sequence). The V and J ends lost 2 bases and 4 bases respectively, with 15 bases between them. This record comes from a study of graft-versus-host responses after intestinal transplantation. Study-level information: Isolated intestinal, liver-intestinal, or multivisceral transplants were what recipients had. Tacrolimus plus steroids were given to all recipients for about three years, preceded by anti-thymocyte globulin induction. Points from the study as a whole: Marrow from the recipient contained GvH clones, some of which had appeared first in ileum or blood. Allografts of one patient group, those with graft-donor T cell macrochimerism, had high graft-versus-host to host-versus-graft clonal ratios.

Sequencing was performed with immunoSEQ multiplex PCR; in TCRdb, only in-frame clones are kept and a portion is missing. This table has approximately 4,000 clones, approximately 79% appearing once. This specimen was ileum tissue, taken 17 days after transplant. The genes are TRBV27 and TRBJ2-1; no firm D call. This TCR derives from a human patient who received an intestinal transplant, so some T cells may come from the graft donor. The CDR3 loop is CASSLPPASNYNEQFF. As DNA, the CDR3 is TGTGCCAGCAGTTTACCCCCTGCGTCCAATTACAATGAGCAGTTCTTC.